Below, 4 T cell receptor beta chains from the same sample are listed, as sequenced in a study of CD8 T cells in ankylosing spondylitis. Overall study results and limits: Within ankylosing spondylitis blood, a TCR beta motif made up of eight highly homologous variants appeared to be characteristic.

What these receptors recognize is not known. TCRdb passed the 5' RACE reads through MiXCR, listing each CDR3 protein once. The sample includes some 85,000 distinct CDR3 sequences, roughly 9% of them seen just once. Sequencing was performed on blood, either unsorted or a sorted T cell fraction (not recorded which). The receptors shown here come from a male donor with ankylosing spondylitis.

The table lists this clonotype with a few counts. V and J are TRBV3-1 and TRBJ1-2; D gene uncertain. The CDR3 has 14 amino acids. From germline, CDR1 is LGHDT and CDR2 YNNKEL (reference sequence). V lost 0 bases to trimming and J lost 7 bases, with 12 bases between them. Here the CDR3 DNA reads TGTGCCAGCAGCCAAGAGTCCTGGGGAGCTGGCTACACCTTC. The encoded protein is CASSQESWGAGYTF.

This clonotype was observed at least ten times. V usage is TRBV5-1 and J usage is TRBJ1-2; no clear D. The V gene lost 3 bases and the J gene lost 3 bases, with 12 bases spanning the gap. There are 14 residues in the CDR3. CDR1 SGHRS and CDR2 YFSETQ come from the germline V gene. CDR3: CASSSSDGDYGYTF. DNA for the CDR3: TGCGCCAGCAGCTCCTCTGACGGTGACTATGGCTACACCTTC.

J is TRBJ2-5 and V is TRBV7-8, with 11 nucleotides matching TRBD2. Unmatched junction bases numbered 8, after V lost 2 bases and J lost 3 bases. From germline, CDR1 is SGHVS and CDR2 FQNEAQ. The CDR3 loop spans 17 amino acids. CDR3 DNA: TGTGCCAGCAGCTTATATCGTACACTAGCGGGAGAAGAGACCCAGTACTTC. This gives the protein CASSLYRTLAGEETQYF.

Ten or more counts support this clonotype. The chain is built from TRBV7-9 and TRBJ1-1; D call uncertain. Germline V CDR1 and CDR2: SEHNR, FQNEAQ (reference sequence). The CDR3 length is 13 residues. The V end was cut by 4 bases, the J end by 2 bases, with 8 bases between. The CDR3 region is CASSSRRNTEAFF. The CDR3 nucleotides are TGTGCCAGCAGCTCCAGAAGAAACACTGAAGCTTTCTTT.